This is a list of T cell receptor beta chains from one sample in a study of identical twins. A single record per CDR3 protein comes from TCRdb applying MiXCR to the 5' RACE reads. Here the sample spans approximately 280,000 distinct CDR3 sequences, around 8.8% being singletons. These data were likewise used in another study, on yellow fever vaccine responses in identical twins.

Specimen: memory (CD45RO+) T cells sorted from blood. These receptors were obtained from a woman under 30 in good health. The CDR3 runs from the conserved cysteine through the conserved F or W. A D gene is named only where the DNA matches it firmly. Clone size is given for some rows only: seen once, a few or many times, or a class if the clone is expanded.

clone_size: NA
d_call: NA
v_call: TRBV4-1
j_call: TRBJ2-6
cdr3_aa: CASSPWTEAPGANVLTF
cdr3_nt: TGCGCCAGCAGCCCCTGGACAGAAGCTCCAGGGGCCAACGTCCTGACTTTC

clone_size: few
d_call: NA
v_call: TRBV20-1
j_call: TRBJ2-2
cdr3_aa: CSAMPGYTGELFF
cdr3_nt: TGCAGTGCTATGCCAGGGTATACCGGGGAGCTGTTTTTT

clone_size: NA
d_call: NA
v_call: TRBV20-1
j_call: TRBJ2-7
cdr3_aa: CSARDRTEYEQYF
cdr3_nt: TGCAGTGCTAGAGATAGAACAGAGTACGAGCAGTACTTC

clone_size: NA
d_call: NA
v_call: TRBV5-1
j_call: TRBJ1-6
cdr3_aa: CASSLDRSSYNSPLHF
cdr3_nt: TGCGCCAGCAGCTTGGACCGGAGCTCCTATAATTCACCCCTCCACTTT

clone_size: few
d_call: NA
v_call: TRBV20-1
j_call: TRBJ1-2
cdr3_aa: CSALDDLLEGYTF
cdr3_nt: TGCAGTGCTTTGGACGACCTACTTGAGGGCTACACCTTC

clone_size: NA
d_call: NA
v_call: TRBV2
j_call: TRBJ2-5
cdr3_aa: CASSPWAGRGETQYF
cdr3_nt: TGTGCCAGCAGTCCTTGGGCAGGGAGAGGGGAGACCCAGTACTTC

clone_size: many
d_call: TRBD2
v_call: TRBV5-1
j_call: TRBJ2-1
cdr3_aa: CASALANEQFF
cdr3_nt: TGCGCCAGCGCACTAGCGAATGAGCAGTTCTTC

clone_size: few
d_call: TRBD1
v_call: TRBV6-1
j_call: TRBJ1-2
cdr3_aa: CASSDATGGPNYGYTF
cdr3_nt: TGTGCCAGCAGTGATGCGACAGGGGGCCCTAACTATGGCTACACCTTC

clone_size: many
d_call: NA
v_call: TRBV5-1
j_call: TRBJ2-1
cdr3_aa: CASSLVRGPYNEQFF
cdr3_nt: TGCGCCAGCAGCTTGGTTAGGGGACCCTACAATGAGCAGTTCTTC

clone_size: few
d_call: TRBD2
v_call: TRBV7-2
j_call: TRBJ2-3
cdr3_aa: CASSLESSGVIDTQYF
cdr3_nt: TGTGCCAGCAGCTTAGAGTCTAGCGGGGTGATAGATACGCAGTATTTT

clone_size: many
d_call: NA
v_call: TRBV12-3/TRBV12-4
j_call: TRBJ1-1
cdr3_aa: CATQGGNTEAFF
cdr3_nt: TGTGCCACCCAGGGAGGGAACACTGAAGCTTTCTTT

clone_size: many
d_call: NA
v_call: TRBV2
j_call: TRBJ1-1
cdr3_aa: CASSGVGNTEAFF
cdr3_nt: TGTGCCAGCAGTGGGGTAGGGAACACTGAAGCTTTCTTT

clone_size: few
d_call: NA
v_call: TRBV20-1
j_call: TRBJ2-1
cdr3_aa: CSARGVVDNEQFF
cdr3_nt: TGCAGTGCTAGAGGGGTTGTCGACAATGAGCAGTTCTTC

clone_size: few
d_call: NA
v_call: TRBV20-1
j_call: TRBJ2-7
cdr3_aa: CSAIRGTPPGYEQYF
cdr3_nt: TGCAGTGCGATCCGTGGCACTCCGCCCGGCTACGAGCAGTACTTC

clone_size: many
d_call: NA
v_call: TRBV5-1
j_call: TRBJ1-6
cdr3_aa: CASSLATEGSYNSPLHF
cdr3_nt: TGCGCCAGCAGCTTGGCTACCGAGGGGTCCTATAATTCACCCCTCCACTTT

clone_size: many
d_call: NA
v_call: TRBV12-3/TRBV12-4
j_call: TRBJ1-1
cdr3_aa: CASSSEGYTEAFF
cdr3_nt: TGTGCCAGCAGTTCAGAGGGATACACTGAAGCTTTCTTT

clone_size: many
d_call: NA
v_call: TRBV5-1
j_call: TRBJ2-1
cdr3_aa: CASSPGRGSYNEQFF
cdr3_nt: TGCGCCAGCAGCCCTGGGCGGGGCTCCTACAATGAGCAGTTCTTC

clone_size: NA
d_call: TRBD1
v_call: TRBV9
j_call: TRBJ1-1
cdr3_aa: CASSVEGQGMKAFF
cdr3_nt: TGTGCCAGCAGCGTCGAGGGACAGGGAATGAAAGCTTTCTTT

clone_size: many
d_call: TRBD2
v_call: TRBV20-1
j_call: TRBJ2-7
cdr3_aa: CSARDLGGRVYEQYF
cdr3_nt: TGCAGTGCTAGAGACCTGGGAGGGAGGGTGTACGAGCAGTACTTC

clone_size: few
d_call: NA
v_call: TRBV5-1
j_call: TRBJ1-1
cdr3_aa: CASSSLQGGDTEAFF
cdr3_nt: TGCGCCAGCAGCTCCTTACAGGGAGGTGACACTGAAGCTTTCTTT

clone_size: few
d_call: TRBD1
v_call: TRBV4-2
j_call: TRBJ1-4
cdr3_aa: CASSQAYQGVGEKLFF
cdr3_nt: TGTGCCAGCAGCCAAGCCTACCAGGGGGTGGGGGAAAAACTGTTTTTT

clone_size: many
d_call: TRBD2
v_call: TRBV6-1
j_call: TRBJ2-3
cdr3_aa: CASSVEAGGPDTQYF
cdr3_nt: TGTGCCAGCAGTGTTGAAGCGGGGGGGCCCGATACGCAGTATTTT

clone_size: few
d_call: NA
v_call: TRBV12-3/TRBV12-4
j_call: TRBJ2-7
cdr3_aa: CASSLRSYEQYF
cdr3_nt: TGTGCCAGCAGTTTACGCTCCTACGAGCAGTACTTC

clone_size: few
d_call: NA
v_call: TRBV25-1
j_call: TRBJ2-7
cdr3_aa: CASSEGSETYEQYF
cdr3_nt: TGTGCCAGCAGTGAAGGCAGCGAAACCTACGAGCAGTACTTC

clone_size: NA
d_call: NA
v_call: TRBV6-1
j_call: TRBJ1-5
cdr3_aa: CASSRRTTGNQPQHF
cdr3_nt: TGTGCCAGCAGTAGACGGACAACCGGCAATCAGCCCCAGCATTTT